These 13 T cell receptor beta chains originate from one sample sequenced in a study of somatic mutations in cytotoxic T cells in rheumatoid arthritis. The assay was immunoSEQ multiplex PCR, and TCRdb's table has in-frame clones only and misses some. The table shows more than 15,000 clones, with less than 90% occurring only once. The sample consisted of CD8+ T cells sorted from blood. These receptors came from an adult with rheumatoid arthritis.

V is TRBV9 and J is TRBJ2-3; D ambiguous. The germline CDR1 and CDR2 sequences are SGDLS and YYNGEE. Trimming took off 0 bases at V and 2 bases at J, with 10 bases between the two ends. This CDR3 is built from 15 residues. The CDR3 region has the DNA TGTGCCAGCAGCGTAGCTAGGACGGTCACAGATACGCAGTATTTT. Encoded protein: CASSVARTVTDTQYF.

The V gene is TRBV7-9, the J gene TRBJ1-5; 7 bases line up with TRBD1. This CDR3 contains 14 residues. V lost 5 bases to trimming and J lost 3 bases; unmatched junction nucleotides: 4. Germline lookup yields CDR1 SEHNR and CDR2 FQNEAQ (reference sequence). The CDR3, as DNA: TGTGCCAGCAGCCGGGACAGATCCAATCAGCCCCAGCATTTT. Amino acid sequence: CASSRDRSNQPQHF. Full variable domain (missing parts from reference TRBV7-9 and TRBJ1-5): DTGVSQNPRHKITKRGQNVTFRCDPISEHNRLYWYRQTLGQGPEFLTYFQNEAQLEKSRLLSDRFSAERPKGSFSTLEIQRTEQGDSAMYLCASSRDRSNQPQHFGDGTRLSIL.

The CDR3 DNA sequence: TGTGCCAGCAGCCTCGGACAGAGTGAGACCCAGTACTTC. Its translation is CASSLGQSETQYF. The V call is TRBV7-8, the J call TRBJ2-5; the D gene is possibly TRBD1 (6 bases). V was cut by 5 bases and J by 5 bases, with 12 bases left in between. The germline V gene encodes CDR1 SGHVS and CDR2 FQNEAQ. The CDR3 runs 13 residues.

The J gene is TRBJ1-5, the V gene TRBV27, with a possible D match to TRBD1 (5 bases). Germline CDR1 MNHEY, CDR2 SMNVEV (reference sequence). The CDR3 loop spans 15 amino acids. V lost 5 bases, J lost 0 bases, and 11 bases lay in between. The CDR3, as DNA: TGTGCCAGCAGTGCAAGGGGTTATAGCAATCAGCCCCAGCATTTT. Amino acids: CASSARGYSNQPQHF.

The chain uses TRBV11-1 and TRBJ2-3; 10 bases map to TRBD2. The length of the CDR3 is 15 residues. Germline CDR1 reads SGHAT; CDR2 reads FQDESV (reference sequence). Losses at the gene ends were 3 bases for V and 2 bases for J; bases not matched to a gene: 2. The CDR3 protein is CASSFTSGDTDTQYF. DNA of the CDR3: TGTGCCAGCAGCTTTACTAGCGGGGACACAGATACGCAGTATTTT.

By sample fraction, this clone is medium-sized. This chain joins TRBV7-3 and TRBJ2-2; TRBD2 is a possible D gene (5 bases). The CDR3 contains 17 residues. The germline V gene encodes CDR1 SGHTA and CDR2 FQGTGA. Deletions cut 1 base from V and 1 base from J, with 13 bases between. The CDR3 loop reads CASSLKAGRENTGELFF. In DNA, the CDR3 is TGTGCCAGCAGCTTAAAGGCTGGACGGGAGAACACCGGGGAGCTGTTTTTT. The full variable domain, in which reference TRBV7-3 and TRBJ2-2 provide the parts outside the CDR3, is GAGVSQTPSNKVTEKGKYVELRCDPISGHTALYWYRQSLGQGPEFLIYFQGTGAADDSGLPNDRFFAVRPEGSVSTLKIQRTERGDSAVYLCASSLKAGRENTGELFFGEGSRLTVL.

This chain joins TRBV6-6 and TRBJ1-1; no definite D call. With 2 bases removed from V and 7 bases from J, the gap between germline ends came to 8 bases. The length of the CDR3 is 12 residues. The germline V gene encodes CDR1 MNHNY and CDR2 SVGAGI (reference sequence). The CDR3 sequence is CASSYTIIEAFF. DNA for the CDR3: TGTGCCAGCAGTTACACCATAATTGAAGCTTTCTTT.

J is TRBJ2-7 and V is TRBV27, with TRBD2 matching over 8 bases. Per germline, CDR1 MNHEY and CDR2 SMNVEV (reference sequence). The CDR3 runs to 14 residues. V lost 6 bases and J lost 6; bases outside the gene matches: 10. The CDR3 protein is CASSPGTSPLEQYF. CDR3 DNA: TGTGCCAGCAGCCCCGGGACTAGTCCCCTCGAGCAGTACTTC.

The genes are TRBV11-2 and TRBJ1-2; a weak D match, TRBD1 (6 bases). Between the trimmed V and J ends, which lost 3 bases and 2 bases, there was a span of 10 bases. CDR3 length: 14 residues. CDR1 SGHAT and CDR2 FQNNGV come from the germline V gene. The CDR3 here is CASSLGHKNYGYTF. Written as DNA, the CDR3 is TGTGCCAGCAGCTTGGGACACAAAAACTATGGCTACACCTTC.

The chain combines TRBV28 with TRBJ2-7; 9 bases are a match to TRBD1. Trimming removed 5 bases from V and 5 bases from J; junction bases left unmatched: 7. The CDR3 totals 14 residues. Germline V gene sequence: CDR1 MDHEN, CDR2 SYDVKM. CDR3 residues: CASSPRTGDNEQYF. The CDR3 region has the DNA TGTGCCAGCAGTCCCCGGACAGGGGACAACGAGCAGTACTTC.

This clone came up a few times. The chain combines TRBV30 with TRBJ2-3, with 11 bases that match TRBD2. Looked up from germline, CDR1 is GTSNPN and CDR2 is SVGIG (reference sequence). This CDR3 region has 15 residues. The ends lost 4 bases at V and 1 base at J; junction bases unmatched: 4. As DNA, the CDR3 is TGTGCCTGGAATACGGGACTAGCGGGCACAGATACGCAGTATTTT. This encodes CAWNTGLAGTDTQYF.

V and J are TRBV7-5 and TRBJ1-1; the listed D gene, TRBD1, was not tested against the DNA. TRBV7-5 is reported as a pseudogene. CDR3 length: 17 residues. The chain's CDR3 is CARSLWGQVFMNTEAFF. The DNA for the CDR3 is TGTGCCAGAAGCTTATGGGGACAGGTATTTATGAACACTGAAGCTTTCTTT.

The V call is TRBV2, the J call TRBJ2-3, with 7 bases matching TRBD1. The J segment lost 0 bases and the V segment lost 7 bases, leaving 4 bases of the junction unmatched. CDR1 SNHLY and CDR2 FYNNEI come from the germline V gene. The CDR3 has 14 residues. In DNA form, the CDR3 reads TGTGCCAGCACAAAGGGGGCGAGCACAGATACGCAGTATTTT. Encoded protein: CASTKGASTDTQYF.